This T cell receptor beta chain was profiled in a study of OX40 agonist ivuxolimab in advanced cancers. Turning to the study itself: Patients' therapy was ivuxolimab, an antibody that acts as an agonist of OX40 (CD134).

The investigators sampled blood at baseline, at cycle 4 day 1, and at cycle 7 day 1. TCRdb's copy holds only in-frame clones and misses some; the assay was immunoSEQ multiplex PCR. The table has tens of thousands of clones, 86% seen once. CDR3 length equals 14 residues. Germline loops: CDR1 SGHAT, CDR2 FQNNGV. Trimming at V came to 6 bases and at J to 4 bases, leaving 6 bases not matched to a gene. The input for sequencing was CD4+ or CD8+ T cells sorted from blood, taken in a trial of the OX40 agonist ivuxolimab. The chain joins TRBV11-2 to TRBJ1-2, with 9 bases that match TRBD1. The receptor was derived from an adult with an advanced solid tumor such as melanoma, head and neck, liver or kidney cancer. In DNA, the CDR3 is TGTGCCAGCAGTTTGGGACAGGGCTTCTATGGCTACACCTTC. This sequence encodes CASSLGQGFYGYTF.